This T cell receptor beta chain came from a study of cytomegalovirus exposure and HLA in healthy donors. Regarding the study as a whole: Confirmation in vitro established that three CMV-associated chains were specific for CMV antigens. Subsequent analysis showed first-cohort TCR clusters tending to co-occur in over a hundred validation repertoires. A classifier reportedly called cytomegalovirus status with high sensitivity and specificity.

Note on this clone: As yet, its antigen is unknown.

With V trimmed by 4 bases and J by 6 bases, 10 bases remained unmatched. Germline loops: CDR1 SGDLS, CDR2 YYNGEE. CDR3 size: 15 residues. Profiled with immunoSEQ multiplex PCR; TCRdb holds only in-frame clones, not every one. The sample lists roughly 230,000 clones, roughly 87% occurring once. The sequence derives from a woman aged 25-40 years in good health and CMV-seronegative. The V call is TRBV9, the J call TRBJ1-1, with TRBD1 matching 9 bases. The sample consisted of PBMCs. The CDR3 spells CASSKPGQGDSEAFF. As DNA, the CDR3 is TGTGCCAGCAGCAAACCGGGACAGGGAGACTCTGAAGCTTTCTTT.